This T cell receptor (beta chain) was obtained from a study of blood T cell repertoires in COVID-19. Trimming shortened V by 6 bases and J by 0 bases, and 14 bases separated the two germline ends. The CDR3 runs to 15 residues. CDR1 is MNHEY and CDR2 is SVGEGT in the germline V gene. TCRdb's table, derived via immunoSEQ multiplex PCR, lists solely in-frame clones and lacks some. The sample records about 120,000 clones, 70% to 90% being singletons. Source material: peripheral blood. This receptor was obtained from a man between 40 and 49 years old with acute or convalescent COVID-19. The chain employs TRBV6-2 or TRBV6-3 and TRBJ1-1; tentative D call: TRBD1 (6 bases). CDR3 sequence: CASSKDSQMNTEAFF. CDR3 bases: TGTGCCAGCAGCAAGGACAGTCAGATGAACACTGAAGCTTTCTTT.